Listed here are 28 T cell receptor beta chains from one sample, sequenced in a study of blood T cell repertoires in COVID-19. Using immunoSEQ multiplex PCR, the repertoire was profiled, and TCRdb retains in-frame clones only, with some absent. There are about 250,000 clones in the sample; 88% occur only once, and less than 3% lies in the top ten. The material sequenced was PBMCs or T cells enriched from blood (not recorded which). The source is a woman between 50 and 59 years old who had recovered from COVID-19.

This clone came up once. The chain is built from TRBV4-1 and TRBJ1-5; D is possibly TRBD1 (5 bases). There are 18 residues in the CDR3. The germline V and J ends were trimmed by 4 bases and 0 bases, with 19 bases remaining between them. The germline V gene has CDR1 MGHRA and CDR2 YSYEKL. The CDR3 region is CASSLRDSNSYSNQPQHF. The DNA for the CDR3 is TGCGCCAGCAGCCTTCGGGACTCAAACTCCTATAGCAATCAGCCCCAGCATTTT.

Only a few counts were recorded for this clone. This chain uses TRBV30 with TRBJ1-5; D is undetermined. Trimming shortened V by 4 bases and J by 6 bases, and 13 bases separated the two germline ends. The CDR3 totals 13 residues. Germline V gene data show CDR1 as GTSNPN and CDR2 as SVGIG (reference sequence). CDR3 sequence reads: CAWTDDRSQPQHF. CDR3 sequence (DNA): TGTGCCTGGACCGACGATCGGAGTCAGCCCCAGCATTTT. Full variable domain (rest looked up from reference TRBV30 and TRBJ1-5): SQTIHQWPATLVQPVGSPLSLECTVEGTSNPNLYWYRQAAGRGLQLLFYSVGIGQISSEVPQNLSASRPQDRQFILSSKKLLLSDSGFYLCAWTDDRSQPQHFGDGTRLSIL.

The chain employs TRBV28 and TRBJ1-2, with D unresolved. Germline values: CDR1 MDHEN, CDR2 SYDVKM. Trimming shortened V by 1 base and J by 0 bases, and 6 bases separated the two germline ends. This CDR3 comprises 14 residues. The CDR3 is CASSLFGANYGYTF. CDR3 DNA: TGTGCCAGCAGTTTATTTGGAGCTAACTATGGCTACACCTTC.

The V call is TRBV2, the J call TRBJ2-4, with 11 bases identical to TRBD2. J gave up 0 bases and V 4 bases, and 5 bases lay outside the gene matches. The CDR3 consists of 17 residues. Germline CDR1 reads SNHLY; CDR2 reads FYNNEI. CDR3 protein: CASSATSGVLAKNIQYF. In nucleotides, the CDR3 is TGTGCCAGCAGTGCGACTAGCGGGGTCCTAGCCAAAAACATTCAGTACTTC.

The chain couples TRBV28 to TRBJ1-1; 7 bases align to TRBD1. Germline trimming cut 7 bases from V and 8 bases from J; bases unmatched to any gene: 7. CDR1 and CDR2 from the germline V gene are MDHEN and SYDVKM. The CDR3 is made up of 12 amino acids. The CDR3: CASNGRDREAFF. The CDR3 bases are TGTGCCAGCAACGGCCGGGACAGAGAAGCTTTCTTT.

This chain joins TRBV27 and TRBJ2-1, with 10 bases fitting TRBD2. V lost 2 bases, J lost 7 bases, and 8 bases stayed unmatched. The germline gives CDR1 MNHEY, CDR2 SMNVEV (reference sequence). This CDR3 is 16 amino acids long. As DNA, the CDR3 is TGTGCCAGCAGTTTAGGTCCTAGCGGGAGTTTTAATGAGCAGTTCTTC. Encoded protein: CASSLGPSGSFNEQFF.

The chain has TRBV18 and TRBJ1-1; no definite D call. The CDR3 length is 13 residues. V lost 3 bases and J lost 1, with 6 bases in between. From germline, CDR1 is KGHSH and CDR2 LQKENI. The CDR3 reads CASSPLGNTEAFF. In DNA form, the CDR3 reads TGTGCCAGCTCACCTCTCGGGAACACTGAAGCTTTCTTT.

This chain uses TRBV7-9 with TRBJ1-3; 8 bases agree with TRBD1. Germline V gene lookup returns CDR1 SEHNR and CDR2 FQNEAQ (reference sequence). Germline trimming cut 2 bases from V and 2 bases from J; bases unmatched to any gene: 5. There are 16 residues in the CDR3. CDR3 loop: CASSLLGQGTGNTIYF. CDR3 nucleotide sequence: TGTGCCAGCAGCTTACTCGGACAGGGAACTGGAAACACCATATATTTT.

The chain uses TRBV27 and TRBJ2-1; 12 nucleotides match TRBD2. This CDR3 has 15 residues. Germline V gene lookup returns CDR1 MNHEY and CDR2 SMNVEV (reference sequence). With 6 bases clipped from V and 10 bases from J, the junction kept 10 bases outside the gene matches. The CDR3 sequence: CASRGLAGGLGEQFF. CDR3 nucleotide sequence: TGTGCCAGCAGAGGCCTAGCGGGAGGGCTAGGCGAGCAGTTCTTC.

The chain is built from TRBV18 and TRBJ2-6; D unresolved. Germline V gives CDR1 KGHSH, CDR2 LQKENI. This CDR3 has 15 amino acids. Trimming stripped 3 bases from V and 2 bases from J, with 8 bases between. CDR3 sequence: CASSPLAPGANVLTF. For the CDR3, the DNA is TGTGCCAGCTCACCCTTGGCCCCTGGGGCCAACGTCCTGACTTTC.

The chain recombines TRBV18 with TRBJ2-7; TRBD1 matches at 7 bases. The length of the CDR3 is 13 residues. Germline CDR1 is KGHSH and CDR2 is LQKENI. Unmatched junction bases numbered 4, after V lost 5 bases and J lost 3 bases. The CDR3, as DNA: TGTGCCAGCTCAGAGGGACAGCTCTACGAGCAGTACTTC. Translating gives CASSEGQLYEQYF.

The genes are TRBV7-2 and TRBJ2-3; D may be TRBD1 (6 bases). The CDR3 spans 16 residues. Trimming pared 5 bases from V and 4 bases from J, leaving 19 bases between. Germline V gene lookup returns CDR1 SGHTA and CDR2 FQGNSA. The CDR3 loop reads CASSMGAGVRADTQYF. In nucleotides, the CDR3 is TGTGCCAGCAGCATGGGAGCAGGGGTGCGGGCAGATACGCAGTATTTT.

This clone was detected only once. The gene calls are TRBV3-1 (or the pseudogene TRBV3-2) and TRBJ2-3, with 15 bases matching TRBD2. Germline V CDR1 and CDR2: LGHDT, YNNKEL (reference sequence). The CDR3 is made up of 20 amino acids. With V trimmed by 2 bases and J by 1 base, 10 bases remained unmatched. CDR3 in amino acids: CASSQSPGLAGGPGTDTQYF. CDR3 sequence (DNA): TGTGCCAGCAGCCAATCTCCCGGACTAGCGGGAGGGCCGGGCACAGATACGCAGTATTTT.

This clone was counted a few times. The chain joins TRBV7-2 to TRBJ1-1; TRBD1 is a possible D gene (6 bases). The V end was cut by 4 bases, the J end by 4 bases, with 13 bases between. The CDR3 is 14 amino acids. Germline values: CDR1 SGHTA, CDR2 FQGNSA. The CDR3 protein is CASSSWGRGTEAFF. In nucleotides, the CDR3 is TGTGCCAGCAGCTCCTGGGGGCGCGGCACTGAAGCTTTCTTT.

V is TRBV29-1 and J is TRBJ2-1, with 11 bases matching TRBD2. The CDR3 consists of 14 residues. Losses at the gene ends were 3 bases for V and 9 bases for J; bases not matched to a gene: 7. The germline V gene has CDR1 SQVTM and CDR2 ANQGSEA. The CDR3 DNA follows: TGCAGCGTTGAGCCTAGCGGGAGGTCGCGTGAGCAGTTCTTC. This gives the protein CSVEPSGRSREQFF.

This clone has a handful of counts. The chain has TRBV4-1 and TRBJ2-7, with 7 bases identical to TRBD1. The CDR3 runs to 16 residues. In germline, CDR1 is MGHRA, CDR2 YSYEKL. Trimming took 0 bases from V and 2 from J; bases not matched to a gene: 7. The CDR3, as DNA: TGCGCCAGCAGCCAAGACATGGGGGACAGAGCCTACGAGCAGTACTTC. Protein: CASSQDMGDRAYEQYF.

The chain has TRBV7-8 and TRBJ2-2; a possible D gene is TRBD1 (6 bases). Per germline, CDR1 SGHVS and CDR2 FQNEAQ. The germline V and J ends were trimmed by 3 bases and 1 base, with 12 bases remaining between them. The CDR3 totals 16 residues. The chain's CDR3 is CASSLLGALNTGELFF. The CDR3 DNA follows: TGTGCCAGCAGCTTGCTGGGGGCCCTGAACACCGGGGAGCTGTTTTTT.

The chain is built from TRBV27 and TRBJ1-5; 7 nucleotides line up with TRBD1. V lost 4 bases, J lost 4 bases, and 4 bases stayed unmatched. The V gene's germline CDR1 is MNHEY and CDR2 SMNVEV (reference sequence). The CDR3 is 14 residues long. The DNA of the CDR3 is TGTGCCAGCAGTTCGGGACAGCCAAATCAGCCCCAGCATTTT. It yields the protein CASSSGQPNQPQHF.

The J gene is TRBJ1-1, the V gene TRBV29-1; no clear D. V was clipped by 7 bases and J by 0 bases, with 12 bases between them. The length of the CDR3 is 13 residues. In germline, CDR1 is SQVTM, CDR2 ANQGSEA. CDR3 DNA sequence: TGCAGCGGGAGGGCGGGCATGAACACTGAAGCTTTCTTT. As protein: CSGRAGMNTEAFF.

V and J are TRBV18 and TRBJ2-7; the match to TRBD2 covers 10 bases. The CDR3 consists of 14 residues. V lost 8 bases and J lost 0; bases outside the gene matches: 4. From germline, CDR1 is KGHSH and CDR2 LQKENI. In DNA form, the CDR3 reads TGTGCCAGCGCCACTAGCGGGAACTCCTACGAGCAGTACTTC. Its protein is CASATSGNSYEQYF.

The chain recombines TRBV19 with TRBJ1-2, with 9 positions matching TRBD1. Germline loops: CDR1 LNHDA, CDR2 SQIVND (reference sequence). Unmatched junction bases numbered 0, after V lost 4 bases and J lost 6 bases. The CDR3 has 12 residues. CDR3 residues: CASSRQGDGYTF. Written as DNA, the CDR3 is TGTGCCAGTAGTAGACAGGGGGATGGCTACACCTTC. Filled out from reference TRBV19 and TRBJ1-2, the complete variable domain reads DGGITQSPKYLFRKEGQNVTLSCEQNLNHDAMYWYRQDPGQGLRLIYYSQIVNDFQKGDIAEGYSVSREKKESFPLTVTSAQKNPTAFYLCASSRQGDGYTFGSGTRLTVV.

This clone was picked up a small number of times. This chain links TRBV11-1 with TRBJ2-7; D may be TRBD1 (6 bases). CDR3 length: 14 residues. Trimming removed 7 bases from V and 4 bases from J, with 17 bases in between. Per germline, CDR1 SGHAT and CDR2 FQDESV (reference sequence). Written as DNA, the CDR3 is TGTGCCAGCACCGAGACAGGAGAGGATTACGAGCAGTACTTC. This gives the protein CASTETGEDYEQYF.

The chain joins TRBV6-5 to TRBJ1-1; D is possibly TRBD1 (6 bases). Germline loops: CDR1 MNHEY, CDR2 SVGAGI. V was trimmed by 6 bases and J by 0 bases, leaving 14 bases between them. The CDR3 has 15 amino acids. The CDR3 bases are TGTGCCAGCAGAAAAGGGGGAAGGGTGAACACTGAAGCTTTCTTT. Translating gives CASRKGGRVNTEAFF.

The rearrangement uses TRBV6-5 and TRBJ1-3; tentatively, D is TRBD1 (6 bases). Germline CDR1 reads MNHEY; CDR2 reads SVGAGI. V was clipped by 2 bases and J by 2 bases, with 13 bases between them. The CDR3 has 16 amino acids. CDR3 in DNA: TGTGCCAGCAGTTACGCGGACAGTCGCACTGGAAACACCATATATTTT. The encoded protein is CASSYADSRTGNTIYF.

The CDR3 bases are TGTGCCAGTAGTCTCGGACTCCCACCGACCACCGGGGAGCTGTTTTTT. Translating it yields CASSLGLPPTTGELFF. The V and J genes are TRBV19 and TRBJ2-2; tentative D call: TRBD2 (5 bases). Trimming pared 5 bases from V and 4 bases from J, leaving 17 bases between. The CDR3 is 16 amino acids. Germline values: CDR1 LNHDA, CDR2 SQIVND (reference sequence).

V is TRBV11-3 and J is TRBJ2-3; TRBD2 aligns across 8 bases. Losses at the gene ends were 5 bases for V and 6 bases for J; bases not matched to a gene: 7. Germline V gives CDR1 SGHNT, CDR2 YENEEA. The CDR3 has 14 residues. The CDR3 region is CASSPSGSPDTQYF. CDR3 nucleotides: TGTGCCAGCAGCCCGAGCGGGAGCCCCGATACGCAGTATTTT.

The CDR3 DNA reads TGTGCCAGCAGTGAAGGGGGCGGAATCACAGATACGCAGTATTTT. Its protein product is CASSEGGGITDTQYF. This rearrangement joins TRBV6-1 to TRBJ2-3, with D possibly matching TRBD1 (5 bases). CDR1 and CDR2 from the germline V gene are MNHNS and SASEGT. V gave up 1 base and J gave up 2 bases, with 10 bases separating them. The CDR3 runs to 15 residues.

The gene calls are TRBV4-3 and TRBJ2-1, with 8 bases fitting TRBD2. J lost 2 bases, V lost 0 bases, and 6 bases had no gene match. From germline, CDR1 is LGHNA and CDR2 YSLEER. The CDR3 has 17 amino acids. The CDR3 sequence: CASSQDWAGGAYNEQFF. DNA for the CDR3: TGCGCCAGCAGCCAAGATTGGGCGGGAGGAGCCTACAATGAGCAGTTCTTC.